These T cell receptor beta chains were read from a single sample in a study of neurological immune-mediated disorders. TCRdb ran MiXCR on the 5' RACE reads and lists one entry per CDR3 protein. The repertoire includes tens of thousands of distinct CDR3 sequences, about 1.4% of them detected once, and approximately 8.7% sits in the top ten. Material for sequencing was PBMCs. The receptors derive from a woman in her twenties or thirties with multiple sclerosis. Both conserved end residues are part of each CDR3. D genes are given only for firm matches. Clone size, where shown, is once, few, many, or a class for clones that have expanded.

TGTGCCAGCAGTGAGGCGGGCGGGGCCCAAGAGACCCAGTACTTC,CASSEAGGAQETQYF,TRBJ2-5,NA,TRBV25-1,many
TGCAGTGCTTCGGATATAAATAATCAGCCCCAGCATTTT,CSASDINNQPQHF,TRBJ1-5,NA,TRBV20-1,many
TGCGCCAGCAGCTTTGGGGGCGCGAGAGGTGGCTACACCTTC,CASSFGGARGGYTF,TRBJ1-2,NA,TRBV5-1,many
TGTGCCAGCAGCTTAGGGGGTGGAAAACTGTTTTTT,CASSLGGGKLFF,TRBJ1-4,NA,TRBV11-2,NA
TGTGCCAGCAGCCAAGGACGGGGCACCGGGGAGCTGTTTTTT,CASSQGRGTGELFF,TRBJ2-2,NA,TRBV7-2,many
TGCAGTGCTAGAGTCGACTTCTCAAATCAGCCCCAGCATTTT,CSARVDFSNQPQHF,TRBJ1-5,NA,TRBV20-1,many
TGTGCCAGCAGCACTATACCGCAGGGGGCCAAAAACATTCAGTACTTC,CASSTIPQGAKNIQYF,TRBJ2-4,NA,TRBV21-1,many
TGTGCCAGCAGACGCACAGGGAACACTGAAGCTTTCTTT,CASRRTGNTEAFF,TRBJ1-1,NA,TRBV6-5,many
TGCGCCAGCAGCCGTCTAGGGGGCTATGGAGCAGATACGCAGTATTTT,CASSRLGGYGADTQYF,TRBJ2-3,TRBD1,TRBV5-1,many
TGCAGTGCTCGTAAAGAATCAGGGGTTGCAGATACGCAGTATTTT,CSARKESGVADTQYF,TRBJ2-3,NA,TRBV20-1,many
TGTGCCAGCAGCTTAAGATCGGGGACAGGGGGCGAGACCCAGTACTTC,CASSLRSGTGGETQYF,TRBJ2-5,TRBD1,TRBV11-3,many
TGCAGTGCTAGTACCGGGATTGGGAGAAACATTCAGTACTTC,CSASTGIGRNIQYF,TRBJ2-4,NA,TRBV20-1,large
TGTGCCAGCAGACTAGCGGGGGGGCGGGGGACCCAGTACTTC,CASRLAGGRGTQYF,TRBJ2-5,TRBD2,TRBV11-2,many
TGCGCCAGCAGCCACGAACTCCAGAGGACTGAAGCTTTCTTT,CASSHELQRTEAFF,TRBJ1-1,NA,TRBV4-3,few
TGCAGTGCTAGGGACAGGGGAATGACTGAAGCTTTCTTT,CSARDRGMTEAFF,TRBJ1-1,TRBD1,TRBV20-1,few
TGTGCCAGCAGTGGTCCAGGGAGTGGACAGCCCCAGCATTTT,CASSGPGSGQPQHF,TRBJ1-5,NA,TRBV25-1,many
TGTGCCAGCAGCCAGGTGGCCAGGGGTTCACCCCTCCACTTT,CASSQVARGSPLHF,TRBJ1-6,NA,TRBV7-2,many
TGTGCCAGCAGCTTAGGTTCTCGGCTATACAATGAGCAGTTCTTC,CASSLGSRLYNEQFF,TRBJ2-1,NA,TRBV7-2,many
TGTGCCAGCAGCCAAGAAGCGAATACGCAGTATTTT,CASSQEANTQYF,TRBJ2-3,NA,TRBV4-2,many
TGCGCCAGCAGCGCCGGGACAGGGAACACCGGGGAGCTGTTTTTT,CASSAGTGNTGELFF,TRBJ2-2,TRBD1,TRBV5-1,many
TGCAGCGTTTTTGGTACTGAAGAAAAACTGTTTTTT,CSVFGTEEKLFF,TRBJ1-4,NA,TRBV29-1,many
TGTGCCAGCATGATGGTCCGGACAAGTCCGAATGAGCAGTTCTTC,CASMMVRTSPNEQFF,TRBJ2-1,NA,TRBV2,many